What follows are 14 T cell receptor beta chains derived from one specimen sequenced in a study of T cells after yellow fever vaccination. TCRdb itself ran the 5' RACE reads through MiXCR, one entry per CDR3 protein. Of approximately 250,000 distinct CDR3 sequences listed, 6% to 8% are singletons. Sample: CD4+ T cells sorted from PBMCs, taken on the day of the yellow fever booster vaccination. The receptors were sampled from a young man who received the YFV17D yellow fever vaccine.

This clonotype was observed a handful of times. The chain links TRBV27 to TRBJ2-1, with D possibly matching TRBD2 (5 bases). Trimming removed 6 bases from V and 12 bases from J, with 12 bases in between. The V gene's germline CDR1 is MNHEY and CDR2 SMNVEV (reference sequence). The CDR3 is 11 amino acids. The DNA of the CDR3 is TGTGCCAGCAGCGCCCGGGGTGGGCAGTTCTTC. This sequence encodes CASSARGGQFF.

This clonotype was seen a few times. V usage is TRBV2 and J usage is TRBJ2-3; 8 bases map to TRBD2. CDR1 SNHLY and CDR2 FYNNEI come from the germline V gene. This CDR3 has 15 amino acids. V lost 9 bases to trimming and J lost 3 bases; unmatched junction nucleotides: 11. As DNA, the CDR3 is TGTGCCAGGGCCCGGATAGCGGGAAGTACAGATACGCAGTATTTT. This sequence encodes CARARIAGSTDTQYF.

This clonotype has a handful of counts. CDR3 region: CASSLLRESYNEQFF. The CDR3 DNA follows: TGTGCCAGCAGTCTCCTGCGGGAGTCCTACAATGAGCAGTTCTTC. The rearrangement joins TRBV5-5 to TRBJ2-1, with 7 bases matching TRBD2. The junction had 6 bases not matched to a gene; V was cut back by 5 bases and J by 1 base. The CDR3 has 15 residues. Germline V gene lookup returns CDR1 SGHKS and CDR2 YYEKEE (reference sequence).

This clonotype was picked up a small number of times. The chain uses TRBV5-1 and TRBJ2-2; 10 nucleotides agree with TRBD2. The J segment lost 9 bases and the V segment lost 0 bases, leaving 2 bases of the junction unmatched. This CDR3 region has 14 residues. The germline gives CDR1 SGHRS, CDR2 YFSETQ. CDR3 in DNA: TGCGCCAGCAGCTTGGCACTAGCGGGGCGGGAGCTGTTTTTT. Translation gives CASSLALAGRELFF.

The J gene is TRBJ2-1, the V gene TRBV5-1; D tentatively fits TRBD1 or TRBD2 (5 bases each). Trimming stripped 4 bases from V and 3 bases from J, with 14 bases between. Germline assignment: CDR1 SGHRS and CDR2 YFSETQ. This CDR3 contains 15 residues. The CDR3: CASSPDIGGYNEQFF. The DNA of the CDR3 is TGCGCCAGCAGCCCGGACATCGGAGGCTACAATGAGCAGTTCTTC.

The V gene is TRBV4-2, the J gene TRBJ2-5; 10 bases fit TRBD2. Trimming took 4 bases from V and 5 from J; bases not matched to a gene: 16. This CDR3 contains 18 residues. The germline CDR1 and CDR2 sequences are LGHNA and YNFKEQ. In DNA, the CDR3 is TGTGCCAGCAGCCCCCAAATTCTAGCGGGAGCCCCCGGGGAGACCCAGTACTTC. This sequence encodes CASSPQILAGAPGETQYF.

Ten or more counts support this clonotype. This chain links TRBV4-3 with TRBJ1-6; the match to TRBD1 covers 7 bases. Germline trimming cut 1 base from V and 5 bases from J; bases unmatched to any gene: 8. In germline, CDR1 is LGHNA, CDR2 YSLEER. The CDR3 sequence is 17 residues long. The CDR3 sequence is CASSQVLTGIHNSPLHF. The CDR3 DNA follows: TGCGCCAGCAGCCAAGTGCTGACAGGGATCCATAATTCACCCCTCCACTTT.

The chain carries TRBV6-5 and TRBJ2-1; 7 bases match TRBD2. Germline CDR1 MNHEY, CDR2 SVGAGI. V shed 3 bases, J shed 3 bases, and the junction held 8 bases outside the gene matches. The CDR3 has 16 residues. CDR3 sequence: CASSYTAGTFYNEQFF. DNA for the CDR3: TGTGCCAGCAGTTATACAGCGGGGACCTTCTACAATGAGCAGTTCTTC.

This clonotype was seen many times. The chain is built from TRBV5-1 and TRBJ2-7; 7 nucleotides align to TRBD1. Germline V gene lookup returns CDR1 SGHRS and CDR2 YFSETQ. V dropped 0 bases and J dropped 6; count of bases not matched to a gene: 6. The CDR3 extends over 14 amino acids. DNA of the CDR3: TGCGCCAGCAGCTTGGGAGCCCGGACAGGCGAGCAGTACTTC. Translation gives CASSLGARTGEQYF.

In its sample, this clonotype was seen many times. The chain recombines TRBV11-2 with TRBJ2-3, with 15 positions matching TRBD2. Unmatched junction bases numbered 7, after V lost 4 bases and J lost 2 bases. CDR1 and CDR2 from the germline V gene are SGHAT and FQNNGV. CDR3 length: 18 amino acids. CDR3 coding DNA: TGTGCCAGCAGCTCAGGGGGACTAGCGGGAGGAGTCACAGATACGCAGTATTTT. Translation: CASSSGGLAGGVTDTQYF.

This clonotype has at least ten counts. This chain links TRBV7-9 with TRBJ1-1; D is unclear. The ends were cut back, 0 bases at V and 8 bases at J, with 7 bases in the middle. The CDR3 has 12 amino acids. Per the germline V gene, CDR1 is SEHNR and CDR2 is FQNEAQ (reference sequence). The CDR3 protein is CASSLAAREAFF. CDR3 sequence (DNA): TGTGCCAGCAGCTTAGCGGCCAGAGAAGCTTTCTTT.

This clonotype was detected a few times. The junction departs from the called germline gene at one end, perhaps through a read error. V is TRBV11-1 and J is TRBJ1-4; 7 nucleotides match TRBD1. The CDR3 sequence is 15 residues long. The germline V gene has CDR1 SGHAT and CDR2 FQDESV (reference sequence). CDR3: CASSLGQANNEELFF. Here the CDR3 DNA reads TGTGCCAGCAGCCTCGGACAGGCCAATAATGAAGAACTGTTTTTT. Supplemented by reference TRBV11-1 and TRBJ1-4, the full variable domain reads EAEVAQSPRYKITEKSQAVAFWCDPISGHATLYWYRQILGQGPELLVQFQDESVVDDSQLPKDRFSAERLKGVDSTLKIQPAELGDSAMYLCASSLGQANNEELFFGSGTQLSVL.

This clonotype was counted ten times or more. V usage is TRBV20-1 and J usage is TRBJ2-3; tentatively, D is TRBD2 (6 bases). This CDR3 region has 15 residues. Germline V gene data show CDR1 as DFQATT and CDR2 as SNEGSKA (reference sequence). V shed 5 bases and J shed 2 bases, with 17 bases lying between them. For the CDR3, the DNA is TGCAGTGCTCGCCAAAGTGGGAGGATCACAGATACGCAGTATTTT. It codes for CSARQSGRITDTQYF.

The J gene is TRBJ1-1, the V gene TRBV5-1; 9 bases align to TRBD1. Trimming removed 4 bases from V and 9 bases from J; junction bases left unmatched: 4. Germline values: CDR1 SGHRS, CDR2 YFSETQ. There are 12 residues in the CDR3. CDR3: CASSRGQGKAFF. CDR3 bases: TGCGCCAGCAGCCGGGGACAGGGCAAAGCTTTCTTT.